Listed below are T cell receptor beta chains from one sample, sequenced in a study of shared clonotypes between healthy human individuals. Sequencing was performed with immunoSEQ multiplex PCR; in TCRdb, only in-frame clones are kept and a portion is missing. The table shows roughly 2 million clones, with approximately 94% occurring only once. The sample was naive CD8+ T cells sorted from blood. The source is a man aged 18 to 29 in good health. CDR3s include the opening cysteine and the closing phenylalanine or tryptophan. Fields, in order: V gene, J gene, clone size, D gene, CDR3 protein, CDR3 DNA. D genes are given only for firm matches. Size tells how often a clone was seen (once, few, many) or the class of an expanded clone, and some rows leave it out.

TRBV13,TRBJ2-1,-,TRBD2,CASSLGISGAPLPEQFF,TGTGCCAGCAGCTTAGGAATTAGCGGGGCACCTCTCCCTGAGCAGTTCTTC
TRBV5-4,TRBJ2-5,once,-,CASSQYGGVETQYF,TGTGCCAGCAGCCAGTATGGCGGTGTGGAGACCCAGTACTTC
TRBV11-1,TRBJ1-5,-,-,CASSLETGGGNQPQHF,TGTGCCAGCAGCTTAGAGACAGGCGGAGGCAATCAGCCCCAGCATTTT
TRBV13,TRBJ1-4,-,-,CASSHLREGTTNEKLFF,TGTGCCAGCAGCCACCTCAGGGAAGGGACAACTAATGAAAAACTGTTTTTT
TRBV28,TRBJ2-7,-,-,CASLLRGAPSYEQYF,TGTGCCAGCCTCCTACGGGGGGCGCCGTCCTACGAGCAGTACTTC
TRBV19,TRBJ2-7,-,-,CASSIRHVSYEQYF,TGTGCCAGTAGTATTCGACACGTCTCCTACGAGCAGTACTTC
TRBV7-3,TRBJ1-1,-,-,CASSLSWATGGTEAFF,TGTGCCAGCAGCTTAAGCTGGGCCACAGGAGGCACTGAAGCTTTCTTT
TRBV19,TRBJ2-3,-,TRBD1,CASAGTGVDTQYF,TGTGCCAGTGCTGGGACAGGGGTGGATACGCAGTATTTT
TRBV9,TRBJ2-1,-,-,CASSRGDNEQFF,TGTGCCAGCAGCCGGGGAGACAATGAGCAGTTCTTC
TRBV11-2,TRBJ2-7,-,-,CASSPEGPGNSEQYF,TGTGCCAGCAGCCCAGAGGGGCCGGGGAACTCCGAGCAGTACTTC
TRBV13,TRBJ2-2,-,-,CASSLSSGAGPGELFF,TGTGCCAGCAGCTTATCATCCGGGGCAGGGCCCGGGGAGCTGTTTTTT
TRBV7-9,TRBJ2-5,-,TRBD2,CASSLGLQETQYF,TGTGCCAGCAGCCTGGGACTACAGGAGACCCAGTACTTC
TRBV28,TRBJ2-4,-,TRBD2,CASSSGVAGALRKDIQYF,TGTGCCAGCAGTTCCGGGGTAGCGGGGGCCCTACGCAAGGACATTCAGTACTTC
TRBV12-2,TRBJ2-7,-,-,CASRLEVVAPYYEQYF,TGTGCAAGTCGCTTAGAAGTGGTAGCGCCATACTACGAGCAGTACTTC
TRBV2,TRBJ2-4,-,-,CASHAAGALLAKNIQYF,TGTGCCAGCCATGCGGCGGGGGCTCTACTAGCCAAAAACATTCAGTACTTC
TRBV19,TRBJ2-2,-,-,CASSIGGTGELFF,TGTGCCAGTAGTATTGGGGGCACCGGGGAGCTGTTTTTT
TRBV14,TRBJ2-7,-,-,CASSPRDTFHEQYF,TGTGCCAGCAGCCCCCGGGACACCTTTCACGAGCAGTACTTC
TRBV10-3,TRBJ1-1,-,TRBD1,CAITGGEGAEAFF,TGTGCCATCACGGGAGGGGAGGGGGCTGAGGCTTTCTTT
TRBV4-1,TRBJ2-7,-,-,CASSQDAGHPEQYF,TGCGCCAGCAGCCAAGATGCGGGACACCCCGAGCAGTACTTC
TRBV9,TRBJ2-1,-,-,CASSVESYNEQFF,TGTGCCAGCAGCGTAGAATCCTACAATGAGCAGTTCTTC
TRBV27,TRBJ1-6,-,-,CASSLLNSPLHF,TGTGCCAGCAGTCTCCTTAATTCACCCCTCCACTTT
TRBV10-2,TRBJ2-7,-,-,CASSDPTTRVPGEQYF,TGCGCCAGCAGTGATCCCACCACAAGGGTTCCAGGCGAGCAGTACTTC
TRBV5-4,TRBJ2-7,-,TRBD1,CASSHGTGANNEQYF,TGTGCCAGCAGCCACGGGACAGGGGCAAATAACGAGCAGTACTTC
TRBV7-6,TRBJ2-7,once,TRBD2,CASSLGASGSSYEQYF,TGTGCCAGCAGCTTAGGGGCTAGCGGGAGTTCCTACGAGCAGTACTTC
TRBV5-4,TRBJ2-5,-,-,CASSSKETQYF,TGTGCCAGCAGTTCAAAAGAGACCCAGTACTTC
TRBV5-4,TRBJ2-6,-,TRBD2,CASSHPTSGTSGANVLTF,TGTGCCAGCAGCCACCCGACTAGCGGGACTTCGGGGGCCAACGTCCTGACTTTC
TRBV4-1,TRBJ2-7,-,-,CASSQRDISYEQYF,TGCGCCAGCAGCCAACGGGACATCTCCTACGAGCAGTACTTC
TRBV6-1,TRBJ1-1,once,-,CASSEAWQGTEAFF,TGTGCCAGCAGTGAAGCGTGGCAGGGGACCGAAGCTTTCTTT
TRBV29-1,TRBJ2-5,-,TRBD2,CSVDHPSGGSKIQETQYF,TGCAGCGTTGACCATCCTAGCGGGGGGTCGAAGATTCAAGAGACCCAGTACTTC
TRBV29-1,TRBJ2-1,-,-,CSVEDHKFYNEQFF,TGCAGCGTTGAAGACCACAAATTTTACAATGAGCAGTTCTTC
TRBV27,TRBJ2-1,-,-,CASSQSFGIVDNEQFF,TGTGCCAGCAGTCAATCGTTCGGGATCGTCGACAATGAGCAGTTCTTC
TRBV6-6,TRBJ2-5,-,TRBD1,CASSRPPGTEETQYF,TGTGCCAGCAGCCGGCCACCGGGGACAGAAGAGACCCAGTACTTC
TRBV27,TRBJ1-2,-,TRBD1,CASSLSKGQNYGYTF,TGTGCCAGCAGTTTATCCAAGGGACAGAACTATGGCTACACCTTC
TRBV11-2,TRBJ2-1,once,TRBD2,CASSLRSGGSYNEQFF,TGTGCCAGCAGCTTAAGGAGCGGGGGCTCCTACAATGAGCAGTTCTTC
TRBV6-5,TRBJ2-3,-,-,CASSSSRNTQYF,TGTGCCAGCAGTTCCTCGCGAAATACGCAGTATTTT
TRBV6-1,TRBJ2-7,-,TRBD1,CASSDRGPYEQYF,TGTGCCAGCAGTGATAGGGGGCCGTACGAGCAGTACTTC
TRBV28,TRBJ2-7,-,-,CASGLGYEQYF,TGTGCCAGCGGGCTGGGTTACGAGCAGTACTTC
TRBV20-1,TRBJ2-3,-,-,CSARQVDTQYF,TGCAGTGCTCGACAGGTGGATACGCAGTATTTT
TRBV13,TRBJ2-5,-,TRBD2,CASSTGLAGLQETQYF,TGTGCCAGCAGCACGGGACTAGCGGGGCTGCAAGAGACCCAGTACTTC
TRBV7-2,TRBJ2-7,-,TRBD1,CASSSGQPYEQYF,TGTGCCAGCAGCTCGGGACAGCCGTACGAGCAGTACTTC